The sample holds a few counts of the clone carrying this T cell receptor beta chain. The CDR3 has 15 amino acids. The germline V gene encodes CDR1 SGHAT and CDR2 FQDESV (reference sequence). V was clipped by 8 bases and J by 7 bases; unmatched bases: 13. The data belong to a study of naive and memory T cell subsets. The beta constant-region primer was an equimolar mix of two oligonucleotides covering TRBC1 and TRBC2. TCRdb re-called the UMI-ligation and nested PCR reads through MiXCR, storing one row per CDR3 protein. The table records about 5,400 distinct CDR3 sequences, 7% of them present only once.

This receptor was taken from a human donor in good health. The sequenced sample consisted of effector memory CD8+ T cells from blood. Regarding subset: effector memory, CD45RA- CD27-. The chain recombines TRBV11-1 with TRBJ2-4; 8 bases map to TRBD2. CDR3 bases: TGTGCCAGCGGAAGATCTAGCGGCGGGGGGAACATTCAGTACTTC. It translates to CASGRSSGGGNIQYF.